A selection of T cell receptor beta chains follows, all from one sample in a study of cytotoxic CD8 clonotypes in ibrutinib-treated CLL. Profiling relied on immunoSEQ multiplex PCR, and the TCRdb table lists in-frame clones only, not all of them. The sample lists around 70,000 clones; 90% were seen once. Source: PBMCs, taken after 12 months of ibrutinib treatment. These receptors all come from a human donor with chronic lymphocytic leukemia. The CDR3 runs from the conserved cysteine through the conserved F or W. The D gene is left open where the match is weak. Clone size is shown for a subset of rows, as once, few, many or a class of expanded clone.

>.|TRBJ2-7|TRBV6-5|.
CASRPDQEKHEQYF
TGTGCCAGCAGACCCGATCAAGAAAAGCACGAGCAGTACTTC
>few|TRBJ1-3|TRBV18|.
CASSRDQGRYGNTIYF
TGTGCCAGCTCACGGGATCAGGGACGCTATGGAAACACCATATATTTT
>once|TRBJ1-2|TRBV11-2|TRBD1
CASSQGQVYGYTF
TGTGCCAGCAGCCAGGGACAGGTCTATGGCTACACCTTC
>.|TRBJ2-1|TRBV19|.
CASSIGRGDEQFF
TGTGCCAGTAGTATAGGCAGGGGGGATGAGCAGTTCTTC
>.|TRBJ2-7|TRBV4-2|.
CASSHPTLVTNEQYF
TGTGCCAGCAGCCACCCGACACTAGTAACAAACGAGCAGTACTTC
>.|TRBJ1-2|TRBV7-2|.
CASSLESGYYGYTF
TGTGCCAGCAGCTTAGAGAGCGGCTACTATGGCTACACCTTC
>.|TRBJ2-7|TRBV6-5|TRBD1
CASSATGVPYEQYF
TGTGCCAGCAGCGCGACAGGGGTCCCCTACGAGCAGTACTTC
>.|TRBJ2-3|TRBV9|TRBD1
CASSAATGGSTDTQYF
TGTGCCAGCAGCGCCGCTACAGGGGGTAGCACAGATACGCAGTATTTT
>.|TRBJ2-2|TRBV5-1|TRBD1
CASSLGDRDTGELFF
TGCGCCAGCAGCTTGGGCGACAGGGACACCGGGGAGCTGTTTTTT
>.|TRBJ1-2|TRBV7-9|.
CASSGRGVPAGANYGYTF
TGTGCCAGCAGCGGGAGAGGGGTTCCAGCGGGAGCTAACTATGGCTACACCTTC
>once|TRBJ2-1|TRBV18|TRBD1
CASSPPGQVYNEQFF
TGTGCCAGCTCACCTCCGGGACAGGTCTACAATGAGCAGTTCTTC
>.|TRBJ2-7|TRBV4-1|TRBD2
CASSQGPGLAGGNEQYF
TGCGCCAGCAGCCAAGGTCCGGGACTAGCGGGAGGGAACGAGCAGTACTTC
>.|TRBJ1-2|TRBV18|.
CASSPGAGSGYTF
TGTGCCAGCTCACCAGGGGCAGGGAGTGGCTACACCTTC
>.|TRBJ1-1|TRBV11-2|.
CASSLDGRLMNTEAFF
TGTGCCAGCAGCTTAGATGGGCGTCTTATGAACACTGAAGCTTTCTTT
>.|TRBJ2-2|TRBV4-3|TRBD2
CASSQEGPWREGRDTGELFF
TGCGCCAGCAGCCAAGAAGGCCCTTGGCGGGAGGGCCGGGACACCGGGGAGCTGTTTTTT
>.|TRBJ2-1|TRBV28|TRBD2
CASSSHGGGGNEQFF
TGTGCCAGCAGTTCCCACGGGGGCGGGGGGAATGAGCAGTTCTTC
>.|TRBJ2-7|TRBV28|TRBD1
CASTGQSWEQYF
TGTGCCAGCACGGGACAGTCCTGGGAGCAGTACTTC
>few|TRBJ2-7|TRBV29-1|.
CSVRTPPLSEQYF
TGCAGCGTTAGGACTCCTCCTTTAAGCGAGCAGTACTTC
>.|TRBJ2-2|TRBV27|.
CASSFGDSNTGELFF
TGTGCCAGCAGTTTTGGGGACTCCAACACCGGGGAGCTGTTTTTT
>.|TRBJ2-3|TRBV5-5|TRBD1
CASSQITGQSTDTQYF
TGTGCCAGCAGCCAAATAACGGGACAGAGCACAGATACGCAGTATTTT
>.|TRBJ1-2|TRBV19|.
CASSIFPIGVDYGYTF
TGTGCCAGTAGTATATTTCCGATAGGGGTGGACTATGGCTACACCTTC
>.|TRBJ2-5|TRBV29-1|.
CSVVVSGRETQYF
TGCAGCGTTGTGGTTTCGGGGAGGGAGACCCAGTACTTC
>.|TRBJ2-7|TRBV2|.
CASVRNYYEQYF
TGTGCCAGCGTTAGAAACTACTACGAGCAGTACTTC
>.|TRBJ1-3|TRBV12-5|.
CASAQVGADTLSGNTIYF
TGTGCTAGTGCCCAGGTGGGGGCGGACACTCTCTCTGGAAACACCATATATTTT
>.|TRBJ1-5|TRBV19|.
CASSGIMGQPQHF
TGTGCCAGTAGTGGCATTATGGGTCAGCCCCAGCATTTT
>.|TRBJ2-2|TRBV6-1|.
CASSEGFGYSGELFF
TGTGCCAGCAGTGAAGGGTTCGGCTACTCCGGGGAGCTGTTTTTT
>.|TRBJ2-2|TRBV5-1|.
CASTNEDGIGELFF
TGCGCCAGCACCAACGAGGACGGAATCGGGGAGCTGTTTTTT
>.|TRBJ2-1|TRBV7-9|TRBD2
CASSPEGLAGFNEQFF
TGTGCCAGCAGCCCGGAGGGACTAGCCGGTTTCAATGAGCAGTTCTTC
>.|TRBJ2-4|TRBV18|.
CASSPLANIQYF
TGTGCCAGCTCACCACTGGCGAACATTCAGTACTTC
>.|TRBJ2-1|TRBV2|.
CASGLTGRGDEQFF
TGTGCCAGCGGGCTTACCGGGAGAGGCGATGAGCAGTTCTTC
>.|TRBJ1-2|TRBV10-3|.
CAISESQGRATYGYTF
TGTGCCATCAGTGAGTCCCAGGGACGGGCGACCTATGGCTACACCTTC
>once|TRBJ2-5|TRBV4-1|TRBD2
CASSQRATLAGEETQYF
TGCGCCAGCAGCCAACGAGCTACCCTAGCGGGAGAAGAGACCCAGTACTTC
>few|TRBJ2-3|TRBV19|.
CAILRDPRADTQYF
TGTGCCATTCTTCGGGACCCACGGGCCGATACGCAGTATTTT
>.|TRBJ1-2|TRBV23-1|.
CASSQSGDSYGYTF
TGCGCCAGCAGTCAATCGGGTGACAGCTATGGCTACACCTTC
>.|TRBJ1-2|TRBV5-6|TRBD1
CASSYRTGRGTNYGYTF
TGTGCCAGCAGCTACCGGACAGGTCGCGGTACTAACTATGGCTACACCTTC
>few|TRBJ1-5|TRBV19|.
CATTSSPRQPQHF
TGTGCCACTACCTCAAGCCCTAGGCAGCCCCAGCATTTT
>.|TRBJ2-7|TRBV27|.
CASSLRKVGPTYEQYF
TGTGCCAGCAGTTTACGAAAGGTGGGACCTACCTACGAGCAGTACTTC
>.|TRBJ2-1|TRBV7-3|.
CASSLDGRYNEQFF
TGTGCCAGCAGCTTAGATGGCAGATACAATGAGCAGTTCTTC
>.|TRBJ1-3|TRBV19|TRBD1
CASSIGGDSFSGNTIYF
TGTGCCAGTAGTATAGGAGGGGACAGCTTCTCTGGAAACACCATATATTTT
>.|TRBJ2-1|TRBV6-5|TRBD2
CASRGLAGGSGEQFF
TGTGCCAGCAGGGGTCTAGCGGGAGGATCGGGTGAGCAGTTCTTC
>once|TRBJ2-7|TRBV6-5|.
CASSTPTRTYEQYF
TGTGCCAGCAGTACCCCGACTAGGACCTACGAGCAGTACTTC
>.|TRBJ2-3|TRBV19|.
CASSIAQEKDTQYF
TGTGCCAGTAGTATAGCTCAGGAAAAAGATACGCAGTATTTT
>.|TRBJ2-2|TRBV10-1|.
CASRRDGANTGELFF
TGCGCCAGCAGGAGGGACGGAGCGAACACCGGGGAGCTGTTTTTT
>few|TRBJ1-5|TRBV30|.
CAWSRGDNQPQHF
TGTGCCTGGAGCAGGGGCGATAATCAGCCCCAGCATTTT